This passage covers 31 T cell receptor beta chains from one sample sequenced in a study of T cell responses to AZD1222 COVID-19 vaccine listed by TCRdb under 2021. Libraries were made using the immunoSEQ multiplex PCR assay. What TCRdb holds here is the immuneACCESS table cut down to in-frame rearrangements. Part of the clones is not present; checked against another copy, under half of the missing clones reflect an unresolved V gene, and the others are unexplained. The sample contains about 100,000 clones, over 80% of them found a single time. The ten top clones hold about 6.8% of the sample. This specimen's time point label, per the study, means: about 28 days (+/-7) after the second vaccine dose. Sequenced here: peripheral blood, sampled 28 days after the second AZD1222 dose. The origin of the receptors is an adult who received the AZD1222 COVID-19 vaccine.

The CDR3 DNA reads TGCGCCAGCAGTGCCAAGCCTGGAGACACTGAAGCTTTCTTT. It codes for CASSAKPGDTEAFF. The chain uses TRBV10-2 and TRBJ1-1, with D uncertain. V dropped 4 bases and J dropped 3 bases, with 12 bases sitting between them. The germline V gene has CDR1 WSHSY and CDR2 SAAADI. The CDR3 extends over 14 amino acids.

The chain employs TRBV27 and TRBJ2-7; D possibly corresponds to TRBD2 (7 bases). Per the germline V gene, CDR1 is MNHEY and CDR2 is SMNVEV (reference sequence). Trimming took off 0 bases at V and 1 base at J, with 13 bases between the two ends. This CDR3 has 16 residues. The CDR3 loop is CASSLSGGDISYEQYF. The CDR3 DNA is TGTGCCAGCAGTTTATCGGGGGGGGACATTTCCTACGAGCAGTACTTC.

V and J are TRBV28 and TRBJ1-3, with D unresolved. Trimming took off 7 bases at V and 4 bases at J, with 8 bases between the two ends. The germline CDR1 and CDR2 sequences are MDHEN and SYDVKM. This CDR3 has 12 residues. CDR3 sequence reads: CASTARGNTIYF. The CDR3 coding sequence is TGTGCCAGCACCGCCCGGGGAAACACCATATATTTT.

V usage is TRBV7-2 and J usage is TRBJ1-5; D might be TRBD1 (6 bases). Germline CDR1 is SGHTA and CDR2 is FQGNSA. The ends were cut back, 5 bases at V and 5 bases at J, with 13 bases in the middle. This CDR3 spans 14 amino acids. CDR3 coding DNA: TGTGCCAGCAGCATTACAGGGAGGCATCAGCCCCAGCATTTT. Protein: CASSITGRHQPQHF.

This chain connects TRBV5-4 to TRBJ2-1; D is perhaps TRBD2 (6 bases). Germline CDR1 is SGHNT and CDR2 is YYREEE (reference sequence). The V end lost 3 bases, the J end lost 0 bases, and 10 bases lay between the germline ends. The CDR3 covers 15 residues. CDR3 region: CASSSGTSSYNEQFF. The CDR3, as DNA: TGTGCCAGCAGCTCCGGGACTTCCTCCTACAATGAGCAGTTCTTC. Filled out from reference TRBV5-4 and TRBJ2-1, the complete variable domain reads ETGVTQSPTHLIKTRGQQVTLRCSSQSGHNTVSWYQQALGQGPQFIFQYYREEENGRGNFPPRFSGLQFPNYSSELNVNALELDDSALYLCASSSGTSSYNEQFFGPGTRLTVL.

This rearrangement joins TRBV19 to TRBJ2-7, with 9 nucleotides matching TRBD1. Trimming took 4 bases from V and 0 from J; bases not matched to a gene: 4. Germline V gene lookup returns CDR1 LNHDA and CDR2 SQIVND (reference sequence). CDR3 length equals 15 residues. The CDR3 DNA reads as TGTGCCAGTAGTAGCGGGACAGGGTACTCCTACGAGCAGTACTTC. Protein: CASSSGTGYSYEQYF.

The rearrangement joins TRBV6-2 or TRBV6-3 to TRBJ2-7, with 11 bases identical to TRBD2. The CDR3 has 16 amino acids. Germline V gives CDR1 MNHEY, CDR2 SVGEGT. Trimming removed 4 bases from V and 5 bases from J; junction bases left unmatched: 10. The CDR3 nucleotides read TGTGCCAGCAGTTCCCCGCTAGCGGGAGGATGGAACGAGCAGTACTTC. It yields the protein CASSSPLAGGWNEQYF.

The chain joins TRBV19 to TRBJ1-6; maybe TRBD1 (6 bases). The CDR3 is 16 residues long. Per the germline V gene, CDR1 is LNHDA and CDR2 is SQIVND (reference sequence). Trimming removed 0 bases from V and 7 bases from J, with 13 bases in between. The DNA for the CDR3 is TGTGCCAGTAGTATAGACGGACAGTCAAGGAATTCACCCCTCCACTTT. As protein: CASSIDGQSRNSPLHF.

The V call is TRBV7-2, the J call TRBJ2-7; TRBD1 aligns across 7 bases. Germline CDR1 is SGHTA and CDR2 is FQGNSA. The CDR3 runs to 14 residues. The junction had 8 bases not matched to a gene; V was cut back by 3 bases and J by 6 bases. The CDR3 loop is CASSFDRESGEQYF. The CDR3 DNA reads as TGTGCCAGCAGCTTCGACAGGGAGTCCGGCGAGCAGTACTTC. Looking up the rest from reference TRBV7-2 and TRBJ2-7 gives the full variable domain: GAGVSQSPSNKVTEKGKDVELRCDPISGHTALYWYRQSLGQGLEFLIYFQGNSAPDKSGLPSDRFSAERTGGSVSTLTIQRTQQEDSAVYLCASSFDRESGEQYFGPGTRLTVT.

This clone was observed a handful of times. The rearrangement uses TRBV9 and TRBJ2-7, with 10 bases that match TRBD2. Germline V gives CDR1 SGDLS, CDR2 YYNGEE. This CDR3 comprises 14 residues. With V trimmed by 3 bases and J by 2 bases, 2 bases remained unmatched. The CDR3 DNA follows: TGTGCCAGCAGCGCTAGCGGGAGTCCCTACGAGCAGTACTTC. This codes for CASSASGSPYEQYF. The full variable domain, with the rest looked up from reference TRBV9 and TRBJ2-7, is DSGVTQTPKHLITATGQRVTLRCSPRSGDLSVYWYQQSLDQGLQFLIQYYNGEERAKGNILERFSAQQFPDLHSELNLSSLELGDSALYFCASSASGSPYEQYFGPGTRLTVT.

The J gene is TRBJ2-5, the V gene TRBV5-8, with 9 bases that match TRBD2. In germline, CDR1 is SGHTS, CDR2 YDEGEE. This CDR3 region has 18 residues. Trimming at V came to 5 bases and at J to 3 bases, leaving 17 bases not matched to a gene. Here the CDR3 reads CASSPGAGLAGSKETQYF. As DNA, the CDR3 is TGTGCCAGCAGTCCCGGTGCGGGGCTAGCGGGGTCCAAAGAGACCCAGTACTTC.

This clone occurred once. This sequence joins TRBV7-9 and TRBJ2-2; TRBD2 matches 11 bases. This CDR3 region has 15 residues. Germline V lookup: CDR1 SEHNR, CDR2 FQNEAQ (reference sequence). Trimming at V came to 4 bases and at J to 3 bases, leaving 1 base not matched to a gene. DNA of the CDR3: TGTGCCAGCAGCTCGGGACTAGCGGACACCGGGGAGCTGTTTTTT. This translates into CASSSGLADTGELFF.

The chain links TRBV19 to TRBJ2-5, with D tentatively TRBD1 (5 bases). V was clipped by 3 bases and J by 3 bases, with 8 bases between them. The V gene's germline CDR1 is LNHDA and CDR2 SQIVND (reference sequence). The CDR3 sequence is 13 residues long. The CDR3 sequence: CASSIGREETQYF. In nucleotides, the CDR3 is TGTGCCAGTAGTATCGGCAGGGAAGAGACCCAGTACTTC.

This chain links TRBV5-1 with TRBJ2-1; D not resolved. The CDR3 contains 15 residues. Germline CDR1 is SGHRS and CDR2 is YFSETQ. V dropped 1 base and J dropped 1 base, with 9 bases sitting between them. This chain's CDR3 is CASSLRMGSYNEQFF. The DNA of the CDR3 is TGCGCCAGCAGCTTGAGAATGGGATCCTACAATGAGCAGTTCTTC.

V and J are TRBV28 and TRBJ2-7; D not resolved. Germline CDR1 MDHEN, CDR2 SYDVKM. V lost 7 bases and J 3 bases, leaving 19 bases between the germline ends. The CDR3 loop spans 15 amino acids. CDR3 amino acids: CASTSPEGIGYEQYF. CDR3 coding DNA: TGTGCCAGCACTTCCCCGGAAGGTATTGGCTACGAGCAGTACTTC.

CDR3: CAIRVDGNTEAFF. CDR3 DNA: TGTGCCATCAGGGTCGACGGGAACACTGAAGCTTTCTTT. V is TRBV10-3 and J is TRBJ1-1; D not certain. The germline CDR1 and CDR2 sequences are ENHRY and SYGVKD. This CDR3 is built from 13 residues. The V end was cut by 6 bases, the J end by 1 base, with 9 bases between.

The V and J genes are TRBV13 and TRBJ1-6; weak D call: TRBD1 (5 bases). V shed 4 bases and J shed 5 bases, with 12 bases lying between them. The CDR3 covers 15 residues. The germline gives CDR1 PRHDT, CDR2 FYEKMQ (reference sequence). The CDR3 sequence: CASSSPGPDNSPLHF. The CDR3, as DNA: TGTGCCAGCAGCTCACCGGGACCGGATAATTCACCCCTCCACTTT.

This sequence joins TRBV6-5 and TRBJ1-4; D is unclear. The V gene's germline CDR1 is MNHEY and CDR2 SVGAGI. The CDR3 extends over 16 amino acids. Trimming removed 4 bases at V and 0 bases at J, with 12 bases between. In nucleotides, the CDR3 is TGTGCCAGCAGTTGGGAGCCACTAGCAACTAATGAAAAACTGTTTTTT. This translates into CASSWEPLATNEKLFF.

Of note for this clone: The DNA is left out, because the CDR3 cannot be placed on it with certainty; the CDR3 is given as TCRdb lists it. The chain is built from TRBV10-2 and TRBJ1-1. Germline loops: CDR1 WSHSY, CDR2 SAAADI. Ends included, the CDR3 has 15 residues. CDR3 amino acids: CASSTSGGFKVEAFF.

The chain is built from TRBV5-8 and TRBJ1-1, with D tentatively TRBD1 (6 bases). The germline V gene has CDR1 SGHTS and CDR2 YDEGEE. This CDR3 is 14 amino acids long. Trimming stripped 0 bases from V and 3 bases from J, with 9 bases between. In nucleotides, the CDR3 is TGTGCCAGCAGCTTGGGGCAGGGGTACACTGAAGCTTTCTTT. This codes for CASSLGQGYTEAFF. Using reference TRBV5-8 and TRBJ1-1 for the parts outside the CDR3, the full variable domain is EAGVTQSPTHLIKTRGQQATLRCSPISGHTSVYWYQQALGLGLQFLLWYDEGEERNRGNFPPRFSGRQFPNYSSELNVNALELEDSALYLCASSLGQGYTEAFFGQGTRLTVV.

The DNA of the CDR3 is TGCAGCGTTCTCCTGGGGGCTAGCGGGAGCTACGAGCAGTACTTC. As protein: CSVLLGASGSYEQYF. The genes are TRBV29-1 and TRBJ2-7; TRBD2 matches at 10 bases. CDR3 length: 15 amino acids. Germline assignment: CDR1 SQVTM and CDR2 ANQGSEA. The J segment lost 3 bases and the V segment lost 5 bases, leaving 10 bases of the junction unmatched.

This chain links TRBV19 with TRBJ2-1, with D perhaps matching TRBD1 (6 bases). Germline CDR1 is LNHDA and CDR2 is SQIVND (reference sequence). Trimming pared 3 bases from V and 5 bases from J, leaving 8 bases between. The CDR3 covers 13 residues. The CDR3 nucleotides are TGTGCCAGTAGTATTGGACAGAACAATGAGCAGTTCTTC. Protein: CASSIGQNNEQFF.

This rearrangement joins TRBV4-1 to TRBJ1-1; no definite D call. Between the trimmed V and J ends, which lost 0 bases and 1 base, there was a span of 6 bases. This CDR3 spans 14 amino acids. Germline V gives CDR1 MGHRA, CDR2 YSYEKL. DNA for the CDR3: TGCGCCAGCAGCCAAGACGCCCAGAACACTGAAGCTTTCTTT. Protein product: CASSQDAQNTEAFF.

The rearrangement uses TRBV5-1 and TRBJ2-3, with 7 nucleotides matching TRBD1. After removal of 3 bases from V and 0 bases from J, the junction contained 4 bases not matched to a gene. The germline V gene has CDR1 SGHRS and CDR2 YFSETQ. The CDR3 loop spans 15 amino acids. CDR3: CASSYRDSSTDTQYF. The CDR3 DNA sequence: TGCGCCAGCAGCTACCGGGACAGTAGCACAGATACGCAGTATTTT.

The CDR3 DNA reads TGTGCCAGTAACTCGCCCTATCGCGGGGGTAGCAATCAGCCCCAGCATTTT. Its protein is CASNSPYRGGSNQPQHF. V usage is TRBV19 and J usage is TRBJ1-5; a possible D gene is TRBD1 (5 bases). The germline V gene has CDR1 LNHDA and CDR2 SQIVND (reference sequence). The CDR3 spans 17 residues. Trimming took 7 bases from V and 0 from J, leaving 19 bases between them.

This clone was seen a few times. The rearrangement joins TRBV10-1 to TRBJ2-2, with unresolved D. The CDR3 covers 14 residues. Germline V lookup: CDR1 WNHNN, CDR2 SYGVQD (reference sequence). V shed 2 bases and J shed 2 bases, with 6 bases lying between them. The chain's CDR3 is CASSETRNTGELFF. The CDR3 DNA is TGCGCCAGCAGTGAGACAAGAAACACCGGGGAGCTGTTTTTT.

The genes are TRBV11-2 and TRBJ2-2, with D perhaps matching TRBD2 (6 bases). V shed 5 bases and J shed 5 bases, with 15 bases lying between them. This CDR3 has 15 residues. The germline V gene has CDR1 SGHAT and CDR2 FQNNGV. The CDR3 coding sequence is TGTGCCAGCAGCCTCCGGGCGGGGAGAACCGGGGAGCTGTTTTTT. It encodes CASSLRAGRTGELFF. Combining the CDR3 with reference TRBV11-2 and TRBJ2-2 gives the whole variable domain EAGVAQSPRYKIIEKRQSVAFWCNPISGHATLYWYQQILGQGPKLLIQFQNNGVVDDSQLPKDRFSAERLKGVDSTLKIQPAKLEDSAVYLCASSLRAGRTGELFFGEGSRLTVL.

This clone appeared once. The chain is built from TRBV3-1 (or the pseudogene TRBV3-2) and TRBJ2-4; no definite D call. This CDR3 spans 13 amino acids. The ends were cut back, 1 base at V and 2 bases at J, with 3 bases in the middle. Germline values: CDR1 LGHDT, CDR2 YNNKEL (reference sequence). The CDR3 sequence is CASSQGPKNIQYF. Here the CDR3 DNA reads TGTGCCAGCAGCCAAGGCCCCAAAAACATTCAGTACTTC.

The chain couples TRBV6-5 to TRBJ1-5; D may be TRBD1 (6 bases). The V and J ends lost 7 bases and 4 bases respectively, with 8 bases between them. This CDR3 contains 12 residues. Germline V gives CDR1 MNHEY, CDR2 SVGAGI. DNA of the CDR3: TGTGCCAGCACCACAGGGAATCAGCCCCAGCATTTT. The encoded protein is CASTTGNQPQHF.

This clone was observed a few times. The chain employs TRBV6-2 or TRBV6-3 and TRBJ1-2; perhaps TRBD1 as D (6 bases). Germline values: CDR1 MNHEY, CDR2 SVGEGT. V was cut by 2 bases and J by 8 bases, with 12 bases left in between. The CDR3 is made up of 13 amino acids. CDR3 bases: TGTGCCAGCAGTTACGCGGGACATCGCGGCTACACCTTC. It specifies CASSYAGHRGYTF.

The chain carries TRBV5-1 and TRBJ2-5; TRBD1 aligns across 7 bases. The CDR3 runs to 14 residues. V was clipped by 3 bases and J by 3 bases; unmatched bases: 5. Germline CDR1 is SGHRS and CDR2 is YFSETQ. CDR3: CASSSWDSKETQYF. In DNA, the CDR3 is TGCGCCAGCAGCTCCTGGGACAGCAAAGAGACCCAGTACTTC.